The clone carrying this TCR beta chain was seen a few times. Its specificity is unknown. This entry belongs to a study of T cells after yellow fever vaccination. Study in general: Any fraction with a low cell number was prepared using SMART-Seq v4 Ultra Low Input.

TCRdb itself ran the 5' RACE reads through MiXCR, one entry per CDR3 protein. The table includes some 600,000 distinct CDR3 sequences, about 12% detected once. The study, taken as a whole, reports: Clonotypes found in both CD4 and CD8 compartments made up a small share. Once the booster was given, most primary-vaccination clones reappeared, at around 96% for CD4 and 88% for CD8.

The CDR3 loop spans 13 amino acids. Trimming shortened V by 4 bases and J by 5 bases, and 9 bases separated the two germline ends. The germline V gene has CDR1 ENHRY and CDR2 SYGVKD. Sequencing used PBMCs, obtained on the day of the yellow fever booster vaccination. J is TRBJ2-1 and V is TRBV10-3; D gene unclear. The origin of this receptor is a man aged 25-45 years who received the YFV17D yellow fever vaccine. The CDR3: CAISGGPDNEQFF. The DNA of the CDR3 is TGTGCCATCAGTGGGGGTCCCGACAATGAGCAGTTCTTC.